This T cell receptor (beta chain) was observed in a study of Ad26.COV2.S vaccination and SARS-CoV-2 variants. The study's findings and limits: Vaccinees showed greater spike-specific TCR breadth than placebo recipients.

V shed 7 bases and J shed 3 bases, with 7 bases lying between them. This CDR3 has 11 amino acids. CDR1 and CDR2 from the germline V gene are MDHEN and SYDVKM. Some clones are missing from TCRdb's copy, which holds only in-frame ones; the method was immunoSEQ multiplex PCR. Among approximately 460,000 clones, roughly nine tenths were seen once, and the ten largest hold over 1.5%. Stated treatment: about 20 received Ad26.COV2.S at low or high dose, single or two shots; 5 received placebo; per-sample allocation not given. At day 63 after the first vaccine or placebo injection, samples were drawn. Aged 18-55 years, donor was enrolled in Boston in about 2020. In regard to this clone: What it recognizes is unknown.

Sequencing used peripheral blood, obtained in a trial of Ad26.COV2.S vaccine versus placebo. V is TRBV28 and J is TRBJ2-7, with unresolved D. The sequence was obtained from a person between 18 and 60 years old who received the Ad26.COV2.S COVID-19 vaccine or a placebo. As DNA, the CDR3 is TGTGCCAGCAAGGAAAGCTACGAGCAGTACTTC. This translates into CASKESYEQYF.